These 12 T cell receptor beta chains were all obtained from the same sample, sequenced in a study of brain T cells in children with intractable seizures. Generated by immunoSEQ multiplex PCR, the TCRdb table keeps only in-frame clones and is missing some. Among some 62,000 clones listed, roughly 95% were seen once. The sample was peripheral blood, taken at surgery. Receptor source: a boy younger than two with focal cortical dysplasia and intractable seizures.

The chain employs TRBV4-2 and TRBJ1-1; 7 bases fit TRBD1. The junction had 9 bases not matched to a gene; V was cut back by 1 base and J by 1 base. CDR3 size: 17 residues. Germline values: CDR1 LGHNA, CDR2 YNFKEQ. The DNA for the CDR3 is TGTGCCAGCAGCCAAGGGGTTGACAGGGTGGCGAACACTGAAGCTTTCTTT. It is translated as CASSQGVDRVANTEAFF.

The genes are TRBV5-1 and TRBJ2-3; TRBD2 matches at 9 bases. The V and J ends lost 1 base and 1 base, in that order; junction bases with no gene match: 7. The CDR3 totals 17 residues. Germline V gene lookup returns CDR1 SGHRS and CDR2 YFSETQ. The chain's CDR3 is CASSLRLAAPGTDTQYF. In nucleotides, the CDR3 is TGCGCCAGCAGCTTGAGACTAGCGGCTCCAGGCACAGATACGCAGTATTTT.

The chain uses TRBV5-4 and TRBJ2-7; 14 bases agree with TRBD2. V lost 0 bases to trimming and J lost 3 bases; unmatched junction nucleotides: 2. The CDR3 runs to 16 residues. Germline V CDR1 and CDR2: SGHNT, YYREEE (reference sequence). CDR3 nucleotides: TGTGCCAGCAGCTTGGGACTAGCGGGAGGGTTCTACGAGCAGTACTTC. Translated: CASSLGLAGGFYEQYF.

The chain employs TRBV15 and TRBJ1-1; D perhaps matches TRBD1 (5 bases). Germline CDR1 LNHNV, CDR2 YYDKDF (reference sequence). Trimming took 8 bases from V and 1 from J, leaving 8 bases between them. The CDR3 contains 12 residues. CDR3 sequence (DNA): TGTGCCACCGGGACGGGGAACACTGAAGCTTTCTTT. This sequence encodes CATGTGNTEAFF.

The gene calls are TRBV2 and TRBJ2-7; perhaps TRBD1 as D (6 bases). CDR1 is SNHLY and CDR2 is FYNNEI in the germline V gene. Trimming removed 3 bases from V and 7 bases from J, with 10 bases in between. The CDR3 covers 12 residues. This CDR3 reads CASSEQGLEQYF. The CDR3 bases are TGTGCCAGCAGTGAGCAGGGGCTGGAGCAGTACTTC.

The V call is TRBV28, the J call TRBJ2-1, with 7 bases fitting TRBD2. Germline V gene data show CDR1 as MDHEN and CDR2 as SYDVKM. Unmatched junction bases numbered 7, after V lost 2 bases and J lost 6 bases. The CDR3 has 15 amino acids. The CDR3 region has the DNA TGTGCCAGCAGTTTAAGTCTAGCGGCCTCCAATGAGCAGTTCTTC. This encodes CASSLSLAASNEQFF.

J is TRBJ1-6 and V is TRBV5-5, with TRBD1 as a possible D gene (5 bases). V gave up 2 bases and J gave up 5 bases, with 11 bases separating them. This CDR3 is 15 amino acids long. Germline V gene data show CDR1 as SGHKS and CDR2 as YYEKEE (reference sequence). The CDR3 reads CASSFSGLNNSPLHF. The CDR3 DNA reads as TGTGCCAGCAGCTTTTCAGGGTTGAATAATTCACCCCTCCACTTT. Drawing the rest from reference TRBV5-5 and TRBJ1-6, the complete variable domain is DAGVTQSPTHLIKTRGQQVTLRCSPISGHKSVSWYQQVLGQGPQFIFQYYEKEERGRGNFPDRFSARQFPNYSSELNVNALLLGDSALYLCASSFSGLNNSPLHFGNGTRLTVT.

V is TRBV4-2 and J is TRBJ1-2; no clear D. Germline V gene lookup returns CDR1 LGHNA and CDR2 YNFKEQ. The V and J ends lost 0 bases and 0 bases respectively, with 8 bases between them. CDR3 size: 15 residues. The DNA for the CDR3 is TGTGCCAGCAGCCAAGAATCAACAGCTAACTATGGCTACACCTTC. It encodes CASSQESTANYGYTF.

The chain recombines TRBV11-2 with TRBJ2-7; D is unclear. CDR3 length: 14 amino acids. V was trimmed by 1 base and J by 3 bases, leaving 10 bases between them. The V gene's germline CDR1 is SGHAT and CDR2 FQNNGV. The CDR3 DNA reads as TGTGCCAGCAGCTTAGCGCCCCTGAGCTACGAGCAGTACTTC. Protein: CASSLAPLSYEQYF.

The chain couples TRBV11-2 to TRBJ2-3, with 8 nucleotides matching TRBD1. Trimming removed 3 bases from V and 6 bases from J; junction bases left unmatched: 11. CDR3 length equals 16 residues. The germline CDR1 and CDR2 sequences are SGHAT and FQNNGV. The CDR3 loop is CASSFSGQGLGDTQYF. The CDR3 DNA follows: TGTGCCAGCAGCTTCTCTGGACAGGGCCTAGGGGATACGCAGTATTTT.

The chain recombines TRBV4-1 with TRBJ1-5; 7 bases are shared with TRBD1. The J segment lost 4 bases and the V segment lost 2 bases, leaving 11 bases of the junction unmatched. This CDR3 is 17 amino acids long. Per germline, CDR1 MGHRA and CDR2 YSYEKL. The CDR3 nucleotides are TGCGCCAGCAGCCAACTACAGGGGTCCCTGGGTAATCAGCCCCAGCATTTT. Protein product: CASSQLQGSLGNQPQHF.

The gene calls are TRBV6-5 and TRBJ1-3; D gene ambiguous. V lost 6 bases to trimming and J lost 4 bases, with 13 bases between them. Germline CDR1 is MNHEY and CDR2 is SVGAGI. CDR3 size: 14 residues. The CDR3 reads CASSIGPKGNTIYF. The CDR3 coding sequence is TGTGCCAGCAGCATAGGCCCAAAAGGAAACACCATATATTTT.